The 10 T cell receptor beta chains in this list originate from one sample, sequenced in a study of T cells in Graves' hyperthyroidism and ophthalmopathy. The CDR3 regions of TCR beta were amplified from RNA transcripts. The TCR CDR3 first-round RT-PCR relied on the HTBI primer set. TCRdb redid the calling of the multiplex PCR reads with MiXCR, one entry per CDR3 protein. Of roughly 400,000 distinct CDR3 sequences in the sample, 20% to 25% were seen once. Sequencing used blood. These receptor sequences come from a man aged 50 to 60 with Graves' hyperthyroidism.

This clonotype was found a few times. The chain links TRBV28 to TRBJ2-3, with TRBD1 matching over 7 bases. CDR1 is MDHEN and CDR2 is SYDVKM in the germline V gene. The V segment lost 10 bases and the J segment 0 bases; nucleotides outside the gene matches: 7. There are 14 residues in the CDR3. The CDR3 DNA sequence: TGTGCCACCAAACAGGGGCCGAGCACAGATACGCAGTATTTT. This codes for CATKQGPSTDTQYF.

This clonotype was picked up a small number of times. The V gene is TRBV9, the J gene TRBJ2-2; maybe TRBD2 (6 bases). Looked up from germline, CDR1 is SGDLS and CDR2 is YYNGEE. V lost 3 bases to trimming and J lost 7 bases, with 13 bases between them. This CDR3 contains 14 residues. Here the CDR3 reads CASSAGTPLGELFF. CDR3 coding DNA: TGTGCCAGCAGCGCCGGGACTCCCCTCGGGGAGCTGTTTTTT.

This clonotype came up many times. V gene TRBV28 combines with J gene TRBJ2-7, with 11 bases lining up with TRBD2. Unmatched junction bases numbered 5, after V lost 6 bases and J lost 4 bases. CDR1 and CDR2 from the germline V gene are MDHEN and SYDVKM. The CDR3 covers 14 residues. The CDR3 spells CASRASGRKYEQYF. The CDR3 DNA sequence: TGTGCCAGCAGGGCTAGCGGGAGGAAGTACGAGCAGTACTTC.

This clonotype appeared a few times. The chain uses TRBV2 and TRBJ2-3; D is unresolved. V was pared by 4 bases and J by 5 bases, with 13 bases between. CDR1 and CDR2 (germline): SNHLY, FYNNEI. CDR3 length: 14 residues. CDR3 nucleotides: TGTGCCAGCAGTGTGGTCAGGACGCGAGATACGCAGTATTTT. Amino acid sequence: CASSVVRTRDTQYF.

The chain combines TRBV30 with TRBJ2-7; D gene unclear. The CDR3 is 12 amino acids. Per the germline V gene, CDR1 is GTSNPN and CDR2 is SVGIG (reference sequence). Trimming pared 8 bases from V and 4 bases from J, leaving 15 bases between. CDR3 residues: CAVGADNYEQYF. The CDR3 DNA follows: TGTGCCGTTGGTGCAGACAATTACGAGCAGTACTTC.

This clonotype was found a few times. CDR3 amino acids: CASSPSRTQETQYF. CDR3 in DNA: TGTGCCAGCAGCCCCTCCCGGACGCAAGAGACCCAGTACTTC. The chain has TRBV7-8 and TRBJ2-5; D call uncertain. The CDR3 is 14 amino acids. CDR1 is SGHVS and CDR2 is FQNEAQ in the germline V gene. With 5 bases removed from V and 2 bases from J, the gap between germline ends came to 12 bases.

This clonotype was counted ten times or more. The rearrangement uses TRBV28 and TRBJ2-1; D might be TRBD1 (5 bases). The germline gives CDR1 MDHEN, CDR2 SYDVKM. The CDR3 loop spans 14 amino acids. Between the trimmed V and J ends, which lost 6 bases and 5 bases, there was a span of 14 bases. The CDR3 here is CASRIDRVNNEQFF. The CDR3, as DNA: TGTGCCAGCAGAATCGACAGAGTTAACAATGAGCAGTTCTTC.

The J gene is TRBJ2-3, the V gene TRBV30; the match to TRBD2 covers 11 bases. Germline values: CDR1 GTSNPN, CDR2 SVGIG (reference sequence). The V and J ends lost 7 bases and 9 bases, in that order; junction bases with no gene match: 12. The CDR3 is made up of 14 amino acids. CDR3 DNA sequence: TGTGCCTCCGGACTAGCGGGTCCCATCGAGACGCAGTATTTT. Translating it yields CASGLAGPIETQYF.

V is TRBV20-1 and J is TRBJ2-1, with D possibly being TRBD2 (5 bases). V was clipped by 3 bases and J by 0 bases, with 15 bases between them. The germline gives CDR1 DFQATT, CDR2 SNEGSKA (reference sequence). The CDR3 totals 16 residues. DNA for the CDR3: TGCAGTGCTAGTCCGAACGCGGGTAACTCCTACAATGAGCAGTTCTTC. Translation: CSASPNAGNSYNEQFF.

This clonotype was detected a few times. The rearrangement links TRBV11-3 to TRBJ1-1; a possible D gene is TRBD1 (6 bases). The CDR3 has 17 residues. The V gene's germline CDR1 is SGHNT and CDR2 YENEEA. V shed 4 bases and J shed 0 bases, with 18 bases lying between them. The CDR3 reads CASSSGTTLEVNTEAFF. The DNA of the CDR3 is TGTGCCAGCAGCTCCGGGACAACCCTCGAGGTGAACACTGAAGCTTTCTTT.